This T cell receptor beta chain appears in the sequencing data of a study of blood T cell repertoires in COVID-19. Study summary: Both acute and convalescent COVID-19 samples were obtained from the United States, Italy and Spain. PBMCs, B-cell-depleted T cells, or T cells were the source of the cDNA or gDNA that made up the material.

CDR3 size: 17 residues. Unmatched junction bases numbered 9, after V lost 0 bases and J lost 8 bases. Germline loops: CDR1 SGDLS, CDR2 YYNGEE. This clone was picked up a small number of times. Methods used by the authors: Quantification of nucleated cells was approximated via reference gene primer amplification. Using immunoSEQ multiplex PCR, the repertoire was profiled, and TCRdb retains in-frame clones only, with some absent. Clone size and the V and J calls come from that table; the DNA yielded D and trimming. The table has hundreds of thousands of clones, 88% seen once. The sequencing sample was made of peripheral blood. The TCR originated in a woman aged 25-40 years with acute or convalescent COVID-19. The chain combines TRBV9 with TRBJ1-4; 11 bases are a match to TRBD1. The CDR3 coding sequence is TGTGCCAGCAGCGTAGATATTAGGACAGGGGGCGAAGAAAAACTGTTTTTT. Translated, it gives CASSVDIRTGGEEKLFF.